This T cell receptor (beta chain) was recovered during a study of cytomegalovirus exposure and HLA in healthy donors. Overall study results and limits: Under in vitro conditions, a few CMV-associated chains were confirmed as specific for CMV antigens. For most TCR sequences rarity was the rule, although some public TCRs occurred in many donors.

The donors were members of the validation cohort comprising about 120 subjects, separate from the roughly 700-subject first cohort. TCRdb's copy holds only in-frame clones and misses some; the assay was immunoSEQ multiplex PCR. The sample shows around 49,000 clones, over 85% of them seen only once. From germline, CDR1 is SQVTM and CDR2 ANQGSEA. Unmatched junction bases numbered 10, after V lost 6 bases and J lost 6 bases. There are 15 residues in the CDR3. Comment on this clone: Its antigen is not known.

The sample taken for sequencing was PBMCs. The chain links TRBV29-1 to TRBJ2-7; 14 nucleotides line up with TRBD2. The sequence came from a woman aged 18-29 years in good health and CMV-seropositive. The CDR3 DNA follows: TGCAGCGTCGAGCTAGGGACTAGCGGGAGTAGCGAGCAGTACTTC. This gives the protein CSVELGTSGSSEQYF.